This is a list of T cell receptor beta chains from one sample in a study of shared clonotypes between healthy human individuals. Sequenced by immunoSEQ multiplex PCR; TCRdb stores in-frame clones only, minus some. The data contain 650,000 to 800,000 clones, about 92% of them singletons. The source material was naive CD8+ T cells sorted from blood. The receptors here all came from a man aged 30-40 years in good health. Both conserved end residues are trimmed from each CDR3. The size entry is marked missing in some rows and otherwise reads once, few, many or a size class.

V gene	J gene	clone size	CDR3 protein
TRBV28	TRBJ2-3	NA	ASSFRDRSRRTDTQY
TRBV11-2	TRBJ1-6	NA	ASSLVQDRTPNSPLH
TRBV2	TRBJ2-7	NA	ASSEESYEQY
TRBV29-1	TRBJ2-1	NA	SVVGRHSYNEQF
TRBV6-4	TRBJ2-1	NA	ASSSNGLAGDEQF
TRBV28	TRBJ2-1	few	ASSLGTSGRLSYNEQF
TRBV7-9	TRBJ1-4	NA	ASTPRGDSTNEKLF
TRBV28	TRBJ2-3	NA	ASSLGRLAGRDTQY
TRBV29-1	TRBJ1-2	NA	SVEDGANYGYT
TRBV13	TRBJ2-5	NA	ASSLGGAPVETQY
TRBV27	TRBJ2-3	NA	ASSLSARGGHSTDTQY
TRBV4-1	TRBJ2-7	NA	ASSPAGHYEQY
TRBV9	TRBJ2-7	NA	ASTPGTGVGEQY
TRBV13	TRBJ2-2	NA	ASSYPSSTNTGELF
TRBV6-6	TRBJ2-3	NA	ASSPPDWRRPDTQY
TRBV30	TRBJ2-7	few	AWSSGTRAYEQY
TRBV7-8	TRBJ2-7	NA	ASSVYSGTSFGEQY
TRBV5-5	TRBJ2-1	NA	ASNDGREF
TRBV11-2	TRBJ1-2	NA	ASSPGTGGRYT
TRBV7-8	TRBJ2-1	NA	ASSLLGLAGVDDEQF
TRBV2	TRBJ2-7	once	ASSEAGSGEQY
TRBV7-8	TRBJ2-1	NA	ASRHHLAGEDNEQF
TRBV7-9	TRBJ2-1	NA	ASSSGLAGASYNEQF
TRBV29-1	TRBJ1-1	NA	SVDRMNTEAF
TRBV27	TRBJ1-2	NA	ASSLSLNANYGYT